The rows below give T cell receptor beta chains drawn from one sample of a study of T cell responses to AZD1222 COVID-19 vaccine. TCRdb's table, derived via immunoSEQ multiplex PCR, lists solely in-frame clones and lacks some. The sample holds more than 110,000 clones; approximately 90% are singletons and the top ten take 3.4%. Sequenced material: peripheral blood, taken on day 0 of AZD1222 vaccination. The receptors here all came from an adult in good health. Both conserved end residues are part of each CDR3. D genes are given only for firm matches. Clone size, where shown, is once, few, many, or a class for clones that have expanded.

CDR3: CAISESGLEVFGTDTQYF
DNA: TGTGCCATCAGTGAGTCGGGTCTAGAGGTGTTCGGCACAGATACGCAGTATTTT
size: .
D: .
V: TRBV10-3
J: TRBJ2-3

CDR3: CASIGIAGGQETQYF
DNA: TGTGCCAGCATAGGTATAGCGGGAGGGCAAGAGACCCAGTACTTC
size: .
D: TRBD2
V: TRBV6-5
J: TRBJ2-5

CDR3: CASRGAGVNTGELFF
DNA: TGCGCCAGCAGAGGAGCGGGGGTGAACACCGGGGAGCTGTTTTTT
size: .
D: TRBD2
V: TRBV5-1
J: TRBJ2-2

CDR3: CARGGPYGYTF
DNA: TGTGCCAGGGGGGGACCCTATGGCTACACCTTC
size: once
D: .
V: TRBV2
J: TRBJ1-2

CDR3: CASSPGTAGQPQHF
DNA: TGCGCCAGCAGCCCCGGGACAGCCGGTCAGCCCCAGCATTTT
size: .
D: TRBD1
V: TRBV5-1
J: TRBJ1-5

CDR3: CASSGDQPQHF
DNA: TGTGCCAGTAGTGGGGATCAGCCCCAGCATTTT
size: .
D: .
V: TRBV19
J: TRBJ1-5

CDR3: CASSLDALNTEAFF
DNA: TGTGCCAGCAGCTTGGACGCTTTGAACACTGAAGCTTTCTTT
size: .
D: .
V: TRBV11-3
J: TRBJ1-1

CDR3: CAWSSQGSPTDTQYF
DNA: TGTGCCTGGAGTTCACAGGGAAGCCCCACAGATACGCAGTATTTT
size: .
D: .
V: TRBV30
J: TRBJ2-3

CDR3: CASSGGGNTGELFF
DNA: TGCGCCAGCAGCGGTGGGGGGAACACCGGGGAGCTGTTTTTT
size: .
D: .
V: TRBV5-1
J: TRBJ2-2

CDR3: CASSLPGGRNTEAFF
DNA: TGTGCCAGCAGCCTACCTGGGGGGCGGAACACTGAAGCTTTCTTT
size: .
D: .
V: TRBV7-9
J: TRBJ1-1

CDR3: CASSQDLGLRNSYEQYF
DNA: TGCGCCAGCAGCCAAGATCTGGGACTACGGAACTCCTACGAGCAGTACTTC
size: .
D: TRBD2
V: TRBV4-3
J: TRBJ2-7

CDR3: CASSKPHGTPKEWQPQHF
DNA: TGTGCCAGCAGCAAGCCCCACGGGACGCCCAAGGAGTGGCAGCCCCAGCATTTT
size: .
D: .
V: TRBV2
J: TRBJ1-5

CDR3: CASSQTSGVNTGELFF
DNA: TGTGCCAGCAGCCAAACTAGCGGGGTGAACACCGGGGAGCTGTTTTTT
size: .
D: TRBD2
V: TRBV3-1/TRBV3-2
J: TRBJ2-2

CDR3: CASSRWGQGSGYTF
DNA: TGTGCCAGCAGCAGATGGGGACAGGGCTCTGGCTACACCTTC
size: .
D: TRBD1
V: TRBV5-4
J: TRBJ1-2

CDR3: CASQGRGLGTEAFF
DNA: TGTGCCAGTCAAGGAAGGGGGCTCGGCACTGAAGCTTTCTTT
size: once
D: TRBD1
V: TRBV19
J: TRBJ1-1

CDR3: CASSASWTGSTIYF
DNA: TGTGCCAGCAGTGCATCCTGGACAGGGAGCACCATATATTTT
size: .
D: TRBD1
V: TRBV27
J: TRBJ1-3

CDR3: CASSVLAGRETQYF
DNA: TGTGCCAGCAGCGTACTAGCGGGCCGAGAGACCCAGTACTTC
size: .
D: TRBD2
V: TRBV9
J: TRBJ2-5

CDR3: CAWKGRRLGGYTF
DNA: TGTGCCTGGAAGGGACGGCGGCTGGGGGGCTACACCTTC
size: .
D: .
V: TRBV30
J: TRBJ1-2

CDR3: CASSYRVSTDTQYF
DNA: TGTGCCAGCAGCTACAGGGTTAGCACAGATACGCAGTATTTT
size: .
D: .
V: TRBV11-3
J: TRBJ2-3

CDR3: CASRPSTGRLQAGELFF
DNA: TGTGCCAGCAGACCAAGTACCGGGAGACTCCAGGCCGGGGAGCTGTTTTTT
size: .
D: .
V: TRBV27
J: TRBJ2-2

CDR3: CASSQDRRQGLFSYNSPLHF
DNA: TGTGCCAGCAGCCAAGATCGTCGTCAGGGACTCTTCTCCTATAATTCACCCCTCCACTTT
size: .
D: .
V: TRBV14
J: TRBJ1-6

CDR3: CASSSPTGVNSPLHF
DNA: TGTGCCAGCAGTTCACCCACAGGGGTAAATTCACCCCTCCACTTT
size: .
D: TRBD1
V: TRBV6-5
J: TRBJ1-6

CDR3: CASSPALGSGGAGAWDTQYF
DNA: TGCGCCAGCAGCCCGGCCTTAGGTAGCGGGGGGGCCGGCGCATGGGATACGCAGTATTTT
size: .
D: TRBD2
V: TRBV5-1
J: TRBJ2-3

CDR3: CASSQDRGLSKTEAFF
DNA: TGTGCCAGCAGCCAGGACAGGGGGCTCTCCAAGACTGAAGCTTTCTTT
size: .
D: TRBD1
V: TRBV4-2
J: TRBJ1-1

CDR3: CASSERQLAGPNNSPLHF
DNA: TGTGCCAGCAGCGAAAGGCAGCTAGCAGGGCCTAATAATTCACCCCTCCACTTT
size: few
D: .
V: TRBV7-2
J: TRBJ1-6

CDR3: CASSPEAGYVGEQFF
DNA: TGCGCCAGCAGCCCCGAAGCGGGATATGTAGGAGAGCAGTTCTTC
size: once
D: TRBD2
V: TRBV5-1
J: TRBJ2-1